One sample yielded the 27 T cell receptor beta chains listed below, sequenced in a study. TCRdb reanalysed the 5' RACE reads using MiXCR and keeps one entry per CDR3 protein. Here the sample spans tens of thousands of distinct CDR3 sequences, about a sixth being singletons. The sample taken for sequencing was naive CD4+ T cells sorted from blood. The subset denotes: naive CD4+ T cells, CD4+CD45RA+CD25-. The receptor source for this set is a female donor with breast cancer.

The chain has TRBV6-6 and TRBJ1-6; the match to TRBD1 covers 7 bases. The germline V gene encodes CDR1 MNHNY and CDR2 SVGAGI (reference sequence). With 5 bases clipped from V and 10 bases from J, the junction kept 11 bases outside the gene matches. The CDR3 sequence is 15 residues long. The CDR3 reads CASSSRGPGYSPLHF. CDR3 DNA sequence: TGTGCCAGCAGTAGTAGGGGGCCGGGGTACTCACCCCTCCACTTT.

Worth noting for this clonotype: A much bigger clone sits one base away, suggesting this may be a read error. The chain combines TRBV10-3 with TRBJ2-1; D is possibly TRBD2 (5 bases). The V end lost 9 bases, the J end lost 4 bases, and 16 bases lay between the germline ends. Germline loops: CDR1 ENHRY, CDR2 SYGVKD. The CDR3 runs 14 residues. CDR3 bases: TGTGCCATGAGCGACGGGGTTGGGTACAATGAGCAGTTCTTC. Amino acid sequence: CAMSDGVGYNEQFF.

In this sample, this clonotype turned up a few times. The chain uses TRBV7-2 and TRBJ2-7, with D unresolved. The germline V and J ends were trimmed by 8 bases and 1 base, with 15 bases remaining between them. The germline gives CDR1 SGHTA, CDR2 FQGNSA. This CDR3 spans 14 amino acids. The CDR3 DNA reads as TGTGCCAGCGGGGTGGGATACTTATCCTACGAGCAGTACTTC. Amino acids: CASGVGYLSYEQYF.

This chain joins TRBV9 and TRBJ2-3; 7 bases map to TRBD2. CDR3 length: 16 residues. From germline, CDR1 is SGDLS and CDR2 YYNGEE. Unmatched junction bases numbered 10, after V lost 4 bases and J lost 2 bases. The CDR3 nucleotides read TGTGCCAGCAGCCCAGCGGCTAGCGGAGTCACAGATACGCAGTATTTT. Encoded protein: CASSPAASGVTDTQYF.

The sample holds many counts of this clonotype. The CDR3 sequence: CASSLRGVAYEQYF. In DNA form, the CDR3 reads TGTGCCAGCAGTTTGCGTGGGGTCGCCTACGAGCAGTACTTC. This chain uses TRBV12-3 or TRBV12-4 with TRBJ2-7; no clear D gene. The CDR3 totals 14 residues. V shed 3 bases and J shed 2 bases, with 11 bases lying between them.

V gene TRBV30 combines with J gene TRBJ2-3, with D unclear. Trimming stripped 2 bases from V and 1 base from J, with 10 bases between. Germline V gene lookup returns CDR1 GTSNPN and CDR2 SVGIG (reference sequence). The CDR3 runs 14 residues. The CDR3: CAWSPAPGTDTQYF. The CDR3, as DNA: TGTGCCTGGAGTCCGGCTCCCGGCACAGATACGCAGTATTTT.

The rearrangement links TRBV7-2 to TRBJ2-3, with TRBD2 matching over 11 bases. Per germline, CDR1 SGHTA and CDR2 FQGNSA. There are 17 residues in the CDR3. With 5 bases clipped from V and 6 bases from J, the junction kept 13 bases outside the gene matches. CDR3 in DNA: TGTGCCAGCAGCCAGCCGGGACTAGCGGTCCGGCGGGATACGCAGTATTTT. This translates into CASSQPGLAVRRDTQYF. The complete variable domain, with remaining parts taken from reference TRBV7-2 and TRBJ2-3, reads GAGVSQSPSNKVTEKGKDVELRCDPISGHTALYWYRQSLGQGLEFLIYFQGNSAPDKSGLPSDRFSAERTGGSVSTLTIQRTQQEDSAVYLCASSQPGLAVRRDTQYFGPGTRLTVL.

V gene TRBV7-9 combines with J gene TRBJ2-7; TRBD1 aligns across 10 bases. From germline, CDR1 is SEHNR and CDR2 FQNEAQ (reference sequence). V lost 7 bases to trimming and J lost 6 bases; unmatched junction nucleotides: 12. This CDR3 has 15 amino acids. The CDR3 here is CASTPSTGGKGEQYF. The CDR3 coding sequence is TGTGCCAGCACCCCCTCGACAGGGGGCAAGGGCGAGCAGTACTTC.

Ten or more counts support this clonotype. The chain employs TRBV9 and TRBJ2-5; the match to TRBD2 covers 8 bases. The CDR3 runs to 17 residues. Germline V gene data show CDR1 as SGDLS and CDR2 as YYNGEE. The V gene end was trimmed by 2 bases and the J gene end by 7 bases; junction bases not matched to a gene: 16. CDR3 DNA sequence: TGTGCCAGCAGCGTTAGCGGGGAAGTATTACTAGGGGCGACCCAGTACTTC. It is translated as CASSVSGEVLLGATQYF.

V and J are TRBV5-1 and TRBJ1-5; TRBD1 matches at 9 bases. V lost 4 bases to trimming and J lost 4 bases; unmatched junction nucleotides: 6. The CDR3 is 15 residues long. Germline CDR1 and CDR2: SGHRS and YFSETQ. The CDR3 nucleotides read TGCGCCAGCAGCCCTGGACAGGGGAGGAATCAGCCCCAGCATTTT. It translates to CASSPGQGRNQPQHF.

The V call is TRBV7-9, the J call TRBJ1-5; D might be TRBD1 (5 bases). The V and J ends lost 4 bases and 1 base respectively, with 8 bases between them. Germline CDR1 and CDR2: SEHNR and FQNEAQ (reference sequence). This CDR3 has 14 amino acids. CDR3 in DNA: TGTGCCAGCAGCTGGGACGCGAGCAATCAGCCCCAGCATTTT. Amino acid sequence: CASSWDASNQPQHF.

The chain links TRBV5-1 to TRBJ2-7; D uncertain. There are 12 residues in the CDR3. Trimming took 1 base from V and 7 from J, leaving 9 bases between them. Germline-derived CDR1 and CDR2 are SGHRS and YFSETQ. In DNA, the CDR3 is TGCGCCAGCAGCTTGACCATGCGGGAGCAGTACTTC. The encoded protein is CASSLTMREQYF.

The chain joins TRBV5-1 to TRBJ2-7; 9 bases agree with TRBD2. Trimming cost V 0 bases and J 4 bases; bases outside gene matches: 5. The CDR3 contains 15 residues. CDR1 and CDR2 from the germline V gene are SGHRS and YFSETQ. CDR3 DNA: TGCGCCAGCAGCTTGGAAGCGGGAGGTTTGTACGAGCAGTACTTC. Protein product: CASSLEAGGLYEQYF.

J is TRBJ2-1 and V is TRBV7-6; 9 nucleotides agree with TRBD2. The CDR3 contains 16 residues. From germline, CDR1 is SGHVS and CDR2 FNYEAQ. V was pared by 1 base and J by 9 bases, with 10 bases of the junction left unmatched. CDR3 sequence (DNA): TGTGCCAGCAGCTTAGTGGCGGGAGGGCAAGGGATTGAGCAGTTCTTC. It encodes CASSLVAGGQGIEQFF.

This clonotype was observed many times. V is TRBV5-6 and J is TRBJ2-4, with TRBD1 as a possible D gene (6 bases). This CDR3 contains 13 residues. V was cut by 1 base and J by 7 bases, with 9 bases left in between. Germline CDR1 and CDR2: SGHDT and YYEEEE. The CDR3 loop is CASSLFQGNIQYF. The CDR3 region has the DNA TGTGCCAGCAGCTTGTTTCAGGGGAACATTCAGTACTTC.

To note about this clonotype: A much larger clone lies one base from this, so it may be a read error. The chain carries TRBV20-1 and TRBJ2-1; no clear D gene. The CDR3 consists of 13 residues. Germline assignment: CDR1 DFQATT and CDR2 SNEGSKA (reference sequence). CDR3 region: CSATRLTYNEQLF. CDR3 coding DNA: TGCAGTGCTACCCGACTGACATACAATGAGCAGCTCTTC.

J is TRBJ2-3 and V is TRBV20-1; tentatively, D is TRBD2 (5 bases). Germline values: CDR1 DFQATT, CDR2 SNEGSKA (reference sequence). The CDR3 is 15 amino acids. Trimming cost V 0 bases and J 3 bases, with 13 bases left between them. The CDR3 nucleotides are TGCAGTGCTAGAGACAGACTACTTCAGACAGATACGCAGTATTTT. The encoded protein is CSARDRLLQTDTQYF.

A few counts support this clonotype. The chain is built from TRBV20-1 and TRBJ2-1; 16 bases match TRBD2. In germline, CDR1 is DFQATT, CDR2 SNEGSKA (reference sequence). CDR3 length equals 14 residues. V lost 5 bases, J lost 10 bases, and 5 bases stayed unmatched. The CDR3 spells CSAPGTSGRGEQFF. CDR3 bases: TGCAGTGCTCCCGGGACTAGCGGGAGGGGGGAGCAGTTCTTC.

This clonotype came up a few times. The chain recombines TRBV5-1 with TRBJ1-5; no clear D. The ends were cut back, 0 bases at V and 7 bases at J, with 14 bases in the middle. CDR3 length equals 15 residues. CDR1 and CDR2 from the germline V gene are SGHRS and YFSETQ. The CDR3 spells CASSLAGEGWQPQHF. The CDR3 DNA is TGCGCCAGCAGCTTGGCCGGGGAGGGTTGGCAGCCCCAGCATTTT.

This clonotype was seen a handful of times. This rearrangement joins TRBV6-5 to TRBJ2-3; 14 bases map to TRBD2. This CDR3 comprises 17 residues. Trimming at V came to 5 bases and at J to 5 bases, leaving 9 bases not matched to a gene. Germline CDR1 is MNHEY and CDR2 is SVGAGI. The CDR3 bases are TGTGCCAGCAGTACCTCGACTAGCGGGAGGGGTGTAGATACGCAGTATTTT. Its protein is CASSTSTSGRGVDTQYF.

The chain employs TRBV3-1 and TRBJ2-1, with D tentatively TRBD2 (6 bases). CDR3 length: 15 residues. The V gene lost 1 base and the J gene lost 6 bases, with 13 bases spanning the gap. Germline V lookup: CDR1 LGHDT, CDR2 YNNKEL (reference sequence). The DNA of the CDR3 is TGTGCCAGCAGCCAAGGGCGCGGGGACCGCAATGAGCAGTTCTTC. Amino acid sequence: CASSQGRGDRNEQFF.

This clonotype was seen a few times. The chain joins TRBV5-1 to TRBJ1-3; 9 bases map to TRBD1. CDR3 size: 14 residues. Germline CDR1 SGHRS, CDR2 YFSETQ. V shed 4 bases, J shed 6 bases, and the junction held 5 bases outside the gene matches. DNA for the CDR3: TGCGCCAGCAGCAATGACAGGGGGGCAAACACCATATATTTT. It yields the protein CASSNDRGANTIYF. The variable domain in full, with the rest retrieved from reference TRBV5-1 and TRBJ1-3, is KAGVTQTPRYLIKTRGQQVTLSCSPISGHRSVSWYQQTPGQGLQFLFEYFSETQRNKGNFPGRFSGRQFSNSRSEMNVSTLELGDSALYLCASSNDRGANTIYFGEGSWLTVV.

This chain joins TRBV5-1 and TRBJ1-1; 7 positions match TRBD1. From germline, CDR1 is SGHRS and CDR2 YFSETQ. The CDR3 loop spans 14 amino acids. V was clipped by 6 bases and J by 6 bases; unmatched bases: 11. The CDR3 nucleotides are TGCGCCAGCAATCGGGACAGACTCAACGCTGAAGCTTTCTTT. Protein sequence: CASNRDRLNAEAFF.

The chain employs TRBV5-4 and TRBJ2-3; unclear D gene. The length of the CDR3 is 11 residues. The ends were cut back, 7 bases at V and 5 bases at J, with 8 bases in the middle. Per the germline V gene, CDR1 is SGHNT and CDR2 is YYREEE (reference sequence). The CDR3 sequence: CASRSGDTQYF. As DNA, the CDR3 is TGTGCCAGCCGGTCGGGAGATACGCAGTATTTT. Full variable domain (remainder filled in from reference TRBV5-4 and TRBJ2-3): ETGVTQSPTHLIKTRGQQVTLRCSSQSGHNTVSWYQQALGQGPQFIFQYYREEENGRGNFPPRFSGLQFPNYSSELNVNALELDDSALYLCASRSGDTQYFGPGTRLTVL.

Regarding this clonotype: A read error may be the cause here, since a much bigger clone is one base away. V is TRBV20-1 and J is TRBJ2-1, with D possibly matching TRBD1 (5 bases). This CDR3 has 15 residues. Germline values: CDR1 DFQATT, CDR2 SNEGSKA (reference sequence). CDR3 sequence (DNA): TGCAGTGCTAGTCCCTACGACAGCTCCTACGATGAGCAGTTCTTC. Protein: CSASPYDSSYDEQFF.

This clonotype appeared a few times. The chain uses TRBV10-3 and TRBJ1-5, with 8 positions matching TRBD1. Unmatched junction bases numbered 6, after V lost 11 bases and J lost 3 bases. The CDR3 runs 13 residues. Germline lookup yields CDR1 ENHRY and CDR2 SYGVKD. The CDR3 sequence is CASRTGSNQPQHF. CDR3 DNA sequence: TGTGCCTCCCGGACAGGGTCCAATCAGCCCCAGCATTTT.

This clonotype was observed many times. The chain carries TRBV4-1 and TRBJ1-2; D is unclear. This CDR3 has 13 residues. Trimming took 0 bases from V and 8 from J, leaving 10 bases between them. Germline V lookup: CDR1 MGHRA, CDR2 YSYEKL. This chain's CDR3 is CASSQDGTAGYTF. The CDR3 region has the DNA TGCGCCAGCAGCCAAGATGGTACAGCCGGCTACACCTTC.